Each of the 16 T cell receptor beta chains below was sequenced from the same sample in a study of CD8 T cells in ankylosing spondylitis. In TCRdb, the 5' RACE reads were re-called with MiXCR into one record per CDR3 protein. The data hold around 250,000 distinct CDR3 sequences, with around a tenth observed a single time. Sequenced: blood, either unsorted or a sorted T cell fraction (not recorded which). Receptors originate from a male donor with ankylosing spondylitis or in good health (not recorded which).

The table lists this clonotype with a few counts. This chain connects TRBV18 to TRBJ1-6; TRBD1 aligns across 8 bases. Germline V gives CDR1 KGHSH, CDR2 LQKENI. V lost 6 bases to trimming and J lost 0 bases; unmatched junction nucleotides: 4. The CDR3 loop spans 16 amino acids. CDR3 loop: CASSRDRSSYNSPLHF. The CDR3 DNA follows: TGTGCCAGCTCCCGGGACAGGAGCTCCTATAATTCACCCCTCCACTTT.

In its sample, this clonotype was seen many times. The chain couples TRBV28 to TRBJ1-2, with D uncertain. This CDR3 comprises 14 residues. Trimming cost V 5 bases and J 0 bases, with 10 bases left between them. Germline V gene lookup returns CDR1 MDHEN and CDR2 SYDVKM. The CDR3 loop is CASSPIDTNYGYTF. As DNA, the CDR3 is TGTGCCAGCAGTCCCATCGACACTAACTATGGCTACACCTTC.

This clonotype appeared many times. The chain is built from TRBV11-2 and TRBJ1-1; TRBD1 is a possible D gene (6 bases). The CDR3 length is 15 residues. Germline CDR1 reads SGHAT; CDR2 reads FQNNGV. The V end was cut by 5 bases, the J end by 0 bases, with 13 bases between. CDR3 sequence reads: CASSPLQGMNTEAFF. CDR3 in DNA: TGTGCCAGCAGCCCGCTACAGGGTATGAACACTGAAGCTTTCTTT.

This clonotype turned up a few times. The chain has TRBV20-1 and TRBJ1-3; a weak D match, TRBD1 (5 bases). V dropped 1 base and J dropped 8 bases, with 12 bases sitting between them. Germline CDR1 is DFQATT and CDR2 is SNEGSKA (reference sequence). The CDR3 runs to 13 residues. The CDR3 here is CSARGEGRDTIYF. As DNA, the CDR3 is TGCAGTGCTAGAGGGGAGGGGCGGGACACCATATATTTT.

In its sample, this clonotype was seen many times. The rearrangement links TRBV20-1 to TRBJ2-1; perhaps TRBD2 as D (6 bases). This CDR3 is built from 15 residues. V lost 2 bases and J lost 0, with 11 bases in between. Germline assignment: CDR1 DFQATT and CDR2 SNEGSKA (reference sequence). The CDR3: CSARSLASSYNEQFF. CDR3 DNA sequence: TGCAGTGCTAGAAGCCTAGCGAGCTCCTACAATGAGCAGTTCTTC.

This clonotype was recorded at least ten times. The rearrangement uses TRBV27 and TRBJ2-6; D not resolved. CDR1 and CDR2 (germline): MNHEY, SMNVEV (reference sequence). Between the trimmed V and J ends, which lost 7 bases and 2 bases, there was a span of 9 bases. This CDR3 comprises 14 residues. CDR3 amino acids: CASTRFAGANVLTF. In nucleotides, the CDR3 is TGTGCCAGCACGAGGTTTGCTGGGGCCAACGTCCTGACTTTC.

This clonotype was found many times. The V and J genes are TRBV29-1 and TRBJ2-5; weak D call: TRBD2 (5 bases). This CDR3 is built from 13 residues. Trimming stripped 1 base from V and 2 bases from J, with 8 bases between. CDR1 is SQVTM, CDR2 ANQGSEA, per germline. As DNA, the CDR3 is TGCAGCGTTGAAGTGTCGGGGCAAGAGACCCAGTACTTC. Translating gives CSVEVSGQETQYF.

This clonotype was recorded a few times. The chain carries TRBV20-1 and TRBJ2-3, with TRBD2 identical over 13 bases. The J segment lost 5 bases and the V segment lost 5 bases, leaving 16 bases of the junction unmatched. CDR1 is DFQATT, CDR2 SNEGSKA, per germline (reference sequence). This CDR3 comprises 18 residues. CDR3 sequence reads: CSASGGVGTSGAGDTQYF. The CDR3 region has the DNA TGCAGTGCTTCGGGGGGGGTCGGGACTAGCGGGGCCGGAGATACGCAGTATTTT.

As regards this clonotype: A much larger clone lies one base from this, so it may be a read error. The chain carries TRBV5-1 and TRBJ2-3; D unresolved. Germline-derived CDR1 and CDR2 are SGHRS and YFSETQ. This CDR3 comprises 14 residues. This chain's CDR3 is CASSLSPYTATQYF. DNA for the CDR3: TGCGCCAGCAGCTTGAGTCCGTACACAGCTACGCAGTATTTT.

The CDR3 protein is CASSPGQGPNEQFF. The CDR3 region has the DNA TGTGCCAGCAGCCCGGGACAGGGACCCAATGAGCAGTTCTTC. The chain is built from TRBV7-2 and TRBJ2-1; 9 positions agree with TRBD1. This CDR3 spans 14 amino acids. J gave up 6 bases and V 5 bases, and 5 bases lay outside the gene matches. The germline gives CDR1 SGHTA, CDR2 FQGNSA.

The CDR3 nucleotides are TGTGCCAGCAGTTGGGGGGACCTCAGCACAGATACGCAGTATTTT. Residues: CASSWGDLSTDTQYF. This chain joins TRBV12-3 or TRBV12-4 and TRBJ2-3; D is possibly TRBD2 (6 bases). The length of the CDR3 is 15 residues. V was cut by 4 bases and J by 0 bases, with 11 bases left in between.

This clonotype was seen repeatedly, ten times or more. The chain combines TRBV21-1 with TRBJ1-1. TRBV21-1 is annotated as a pseudogene. The CDR3 loop spans 16 amino acids. This CDR3 reads CASSKDRRQTNTEAFF. The CDR3 DNA reads TGTGCCAGCAGCAAAGATAGGCGGCAGACGAACACTGAAGCTTTCTTT.

The genes are TRBV20-1 and TRBJ2-3; D remains unclear. With 3 bases removed from V and 6 bases from J, the gap between germline ends came to 16 bases. The CDR3 extends over 14 amino acids. The germline CDR1 and CDR2 sequences are DFQATT and SNEGSKA (reference sequence). CDR3 loop: CSASTGEVGDTQYF. The CDR3 coding sequence is TGCAGTGCTAGTACCGGCGAGGTGGGGGATACGCAGTATTTT.

There are many counts of this clonotype. The chain recombines TRBV12-3 or TRBV12-4 with TRBJ1-1; D not certain. V lost 5 bases and J lost 6, with 13 bases in between. This CDR3 spans 13 amino acids. The CDR3 nucleotides read TGTGCCAGCAGTAATCGAGTTCGGTCTGAAGCTTTCTTT. Its protein product is CASSNRVRSEAFF.

This clonotype showed up many times. V usage is TRBV7-6 and J usage is TRBJ1-1; TRBD1 is a possible D gene (6 bases). This CDR3 is built from 15 residues. Germline lookup yields CDR1 SGHVS and CDR2 FNYEAQ. Trimming took off 1 base at V and 1 base at J, with 10 bases between the two ends. The CDR3 DNA is TGTGCCAGCAGCTTAGAAAGGGGGGGGAACACTGAAGCTTTCTTT. Protein sequence: CASSLERGGNTEAFF.

This CDR3 reads CASSQSGGWSNQPQHF. As DNA, the CDR3 is TGTGCCAGCAGCCAATCCGGGGGTTGGAGCAATCAGCCCCAGCATTTT. The V and J genes are TRBV7-2 and TRBJ1-5; possible D gene TRBD1, 5 bases. The CDR3 loop spans 16 amino acids. Germline values: CDR1 SGHTA, CDR2 FQGNSA. Trimming removed 5 bases at V and 1 base at J, with 15 bases between.